This T cell receptor (beta chain) emerged from a study of blood T cell repertoires in COVID-19. Looking at the study overall: The origin of the acute and convalescent COVID-19 samples was the United States, Italy and Spain. The analysed material was cDNA or gDNA that came from T cells, B-cell-depleted T cells, or PBMCs.

The V gene's germline CDR1 is SGHNT and CDR2 YYREEE (reference sequence). This CDR3 region has 14 residues. V trimming: 3 bases; J trimming: 1 base; junction bases outside the gene matches: 3. Followed longitudinally, the Seattle patients had been enrolled during active infection. Original handling: Nucleated cell counts were estimated from reference gene primer amplification. Sequenced by immunoSEQ multiplex PCR; TCRdb stores in-frame clones only, minus some. V, J and clone size reflect that table, while D and trimming were determined from the DNA. The top ten clones hold over 7% of a sample with about 200,000 clones, 82% of them seen once.

Material for sequencing was peripheral blood. This receptor was obtained from a woman of 80 years or more with COVID-19, enrolled during active disease. The rearrangement joins TRBV5-4 to TRBJ2-5; 7 bases fit TRBD2. The CDR3 bases are TGTGCCAGCAGCTCGGGGGGAAGCCAAGAGACCCAGTACTTC. Translation gives CASSSGGSQETQYF.